This T cell receptor beta chain was documented in a study of beta chain features in type 1 diabetes. V lost 4 bases and J lost 3; bases outside the gene matches: 5. The CDR3 contains 15 residues. Germline V CDR1 and CDR2: SGDLS, YYNGEE. This clone was observed a few times. The antigen is unknown. Overall study findings and caveats: Whatever favoring of shorter templates PCR might show would apply equally to patients and controls. Any HLA effect on TCRB rearrangement was left unresolved by small sub-analyses. Within each of all four CD4+ subsets, Type 1 diabetes patients had TCRB CDR3s that were moderately but significantly shorter.

Expressed TCRB transcripts were sequenced after all isolated RNA was converted to cDNA. Measured with immunoSEQ multiplex PCR; TCRdb has only the in-frame clones, and not every one. The sample contains hundreds of thousands of clones, roughly 15% of which appear only once. Via CD45RO/CCR7/CD25/CD127/CD95/CD27, cells of the CD4+ naive, central memory, regulatory and stem cell-like memory subsets were sorted. The J gene is TRBJ2-7, the V gene TRBV9; 12 bases agree with TRBD1. Specimen: naive CD4+ T cells from blood. This sequence originates from a man aged 18 to 29 in good health. The CDR3 nucleotides read TGTGCCAGCAGCCCTGGGACAGGGGGCATCTACGAGCAGTACTTC. It codes for CASSPGTGGIYEQYF.